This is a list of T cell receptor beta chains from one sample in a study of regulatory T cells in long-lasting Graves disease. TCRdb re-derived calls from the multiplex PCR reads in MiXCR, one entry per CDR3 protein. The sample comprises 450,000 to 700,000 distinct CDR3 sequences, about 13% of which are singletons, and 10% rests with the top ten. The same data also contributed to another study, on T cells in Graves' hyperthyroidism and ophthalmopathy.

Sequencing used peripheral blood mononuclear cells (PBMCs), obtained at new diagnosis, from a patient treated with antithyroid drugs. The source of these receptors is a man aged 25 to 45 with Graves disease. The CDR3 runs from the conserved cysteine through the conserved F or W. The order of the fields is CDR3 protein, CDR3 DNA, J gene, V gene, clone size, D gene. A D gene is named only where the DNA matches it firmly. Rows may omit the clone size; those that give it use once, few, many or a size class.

CDR3 protein: CASSLEGLLRNTGELFF
CDR3 DNA: TGCGCCAGCAGCTTGGAGGGCTTGCTACGCAACACCGGGGAGCTGTTTTTT
J gene: TRBJ2-2
V gene: TRBV5-1
clone size: many
D gene: .

CDR3 protein: CASSRPGAYNEQFF
CDR3 DNA: TGTGCCAGCAGTCGGCCGGGAGCCTACAATGAGCAGTTCTTC
J gene: TRBJ2-1
V gene: TRBV6-1
clone size: .
D gene: .

CDR3 protein: CAGSVTSGSTDTQYF
CDR3 DNA: TGCGCCGGCAGCGTGACTAGCGGGAGTACAGATACGCAGTATTTT
J gene: TRBJ2-3
V gene: TRBV5-1
clone size: .
D gene: TRBD2

CDR3 protein: CASSSGRLGSQPQHF
CDR3 DNA: TGTGCCAGTAGTAGCGGCCGGCTTGGTAGCCAGCCCCAGCATTTT
J gene: TRBJ1-5
V gene: TRBV19
clone size: .
D gene: .

CDR3 protein: CASSVRGRTSGRDEQYF
CDR3 DNA: TGTGCCAGCAGTGTCCGCGGGAGGACTAGCGGGAGAGACGAGCAGTACTTC
J gene: TRBJ2-7
V gene: TRBV2
clone size: many
D gene: TRBD2

CDR3 protein: CASSSPLAYNEQFF
CDR3 DNA: TGCGCCAGCAGCTCCCCGCTGGCCTACAATGAGCAGTTCTTC
J gene: TRBJ2-1
V gene: TRBV5-1
clone size: many
D gene: .

CDR3 protein: CASSLGAEPNYEQYF
CDR3 DNA: TGTGCCAGCAGCCTGGGGGCAGAACCTAACTACGAGCAGTACTTC
J gene: TRBJ2-7
V gene: TRBV2
clone size: many
D gene: .

CDR3 protein: CASVDRGVEEQYF
CDR3 DNA: TGTGCCAGCGTTGACAGGGGGGTTGAGGAGCAGTACTTC
J gene: TRBJ2-7
V gene: TRBV2
clone size: .
D gene: TRBD1

CDR3 protein: CSSRAGGLSYNEQFF
CDR3 DNA: TGCAGTTCCCGAGCGGGAGGACTCTCCTACAATGAGCAGTTCTTC
J gene: TRBJ2-1
V gene: TRBV20-1
clone size: many
D gene: TRBD2

CDR3 protein: CASSLPRDSSYEQYF
CDR3 DNA: TGTGCCAGCAGTTTACCCAGGGACAGCTCCTACGAGCAGTACTTC
J gene: TRBJ2-7
V gene: TRBV6-5
clone size: many
D gene: TRBD1

CDR3 protein: CSARAGLAAYNEQFF
CDR3 DNA: TGCAGTGCTAGAGCGGGACTAGCGGCCTACAATGAGCAGTTCTTC
J gene: TRBJ2-1
V gene: TRBV20-1
clone size: few
D gene: TRBD2

CDR3 protein: CASSLAGLGNQPQHF
CDR3 DNA: TGTGCCAGCAGCTTAGCAGGGCTCGGCAATCAGCCCCAGCATTTT
J gene: TRBJ1-5
V gene: TRBV7-8
clone size: many
D gene: .

CDR3 protein: CASSLAEVPWQFF
CDR3 DNA: TGTGCCAGCAGCTTAGCGGAAGTACCCTGGCAGTTCTTC
J gene: TRBJ2-1
V gene: TRBV7-9
clone size: .
D gene: .

CDR3 protein: CSASFPWREDGELFF
CDR3 DNA: TGCAGTGCTAGTTTTCCTTGGCGGGAGGACGGGGAGCTGTTTTTT
J gene: TRBJ2-2
V gene: TRBV20-1
clone size: many
D gene: TRBD2

CDR3 protein: CASSQPGVRSRDTQYF
CDR3 DNA: TGTGCCAGCAGCCAGCCCGGAGTAAGGAGCCGGGATACGCAGTATTTT
J gene: TRBJ2-3
V gene: TRBV4-2
clone size: .
D gene: .

CDR3 protein: CATSDPSAGGYGYTF
CDR3 DNA: TGTGCCACCAGTGATCCATCGGCCGGTGGCTATGGCTACACCTTC
J gene: TRBJ1-2
V gene: TRBV24-1
clone size: many
D gene: .

CDR3 protein: CASSPQGGMEKLFF
CDR3 DNA: TGCGCCAGCAGCCCCCAGGGAGGAATGGAAAAACTGTTTTTT
J gene: TRBJ1-4
V gene: TRBV5-1
clone size: many
D gene: .

CDR3 protein: CAWGVPDTQYF
CDR3 DNA: TGTGCCTGGGGAGTCCCAGATACGCAGTATTTT
J gene: TRBJ2-3
V gene: TRBV30
clone size: few
D gene: .

CDR3 protein: CASYTGAYTGELFF
CDR3 DNA: TGTGCCTCCTACACCGGGGCGTACACCGGGGAGCTGTTTTTT
J gene: TRBJ2-2
V gene: TRBV6-1
clone size: many
D gene: .